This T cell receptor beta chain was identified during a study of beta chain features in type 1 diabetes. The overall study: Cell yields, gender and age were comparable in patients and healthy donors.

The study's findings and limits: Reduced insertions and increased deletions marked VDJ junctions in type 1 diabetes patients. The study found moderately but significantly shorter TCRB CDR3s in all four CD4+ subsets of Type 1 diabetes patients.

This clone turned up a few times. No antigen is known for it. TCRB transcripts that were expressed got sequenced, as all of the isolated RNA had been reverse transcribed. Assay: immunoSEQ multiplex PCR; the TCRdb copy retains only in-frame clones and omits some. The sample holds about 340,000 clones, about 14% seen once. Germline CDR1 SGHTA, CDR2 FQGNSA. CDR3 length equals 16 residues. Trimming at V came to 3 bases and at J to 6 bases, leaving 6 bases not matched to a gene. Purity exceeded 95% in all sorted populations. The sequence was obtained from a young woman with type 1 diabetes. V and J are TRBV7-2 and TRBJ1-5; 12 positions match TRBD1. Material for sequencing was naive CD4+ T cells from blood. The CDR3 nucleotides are TGTGCCAGCAGCTTGGGACAGGGGGCGTTAGGTCAGCCCCAGCATTTT. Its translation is CASSLGQGALGQPQHF.